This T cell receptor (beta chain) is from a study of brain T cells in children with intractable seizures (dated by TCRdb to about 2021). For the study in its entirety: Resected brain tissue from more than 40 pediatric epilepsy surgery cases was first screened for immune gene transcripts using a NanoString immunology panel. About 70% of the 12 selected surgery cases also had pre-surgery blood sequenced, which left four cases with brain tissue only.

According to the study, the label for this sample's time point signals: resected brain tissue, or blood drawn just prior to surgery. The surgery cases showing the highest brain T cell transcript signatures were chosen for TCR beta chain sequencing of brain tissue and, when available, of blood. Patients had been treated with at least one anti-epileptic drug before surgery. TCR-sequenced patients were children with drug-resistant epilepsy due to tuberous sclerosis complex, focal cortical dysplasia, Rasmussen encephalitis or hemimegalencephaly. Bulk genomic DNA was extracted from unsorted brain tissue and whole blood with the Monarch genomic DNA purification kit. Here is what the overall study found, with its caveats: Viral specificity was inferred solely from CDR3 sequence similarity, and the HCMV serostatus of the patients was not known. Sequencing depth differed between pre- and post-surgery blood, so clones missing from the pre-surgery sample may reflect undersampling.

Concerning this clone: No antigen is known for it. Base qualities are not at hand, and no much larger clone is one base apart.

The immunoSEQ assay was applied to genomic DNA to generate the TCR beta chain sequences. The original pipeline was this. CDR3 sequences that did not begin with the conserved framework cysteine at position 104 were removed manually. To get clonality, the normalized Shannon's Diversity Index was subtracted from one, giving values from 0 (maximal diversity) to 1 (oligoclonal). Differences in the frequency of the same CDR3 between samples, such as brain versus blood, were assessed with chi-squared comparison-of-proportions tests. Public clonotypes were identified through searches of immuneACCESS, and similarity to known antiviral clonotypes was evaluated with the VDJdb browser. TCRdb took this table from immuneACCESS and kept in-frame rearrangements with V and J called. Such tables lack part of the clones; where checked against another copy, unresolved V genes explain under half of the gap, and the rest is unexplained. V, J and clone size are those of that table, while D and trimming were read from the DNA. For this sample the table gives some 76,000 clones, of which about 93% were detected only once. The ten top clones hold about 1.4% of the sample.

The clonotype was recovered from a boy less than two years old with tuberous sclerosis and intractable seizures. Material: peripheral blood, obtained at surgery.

The nucleotides are TGTGCCAGCAGCCCTGGTGGGGTAGGGCAGTTCTTC. Its protein is CASSPGGVGQFF. Recombination linked TRBV7-9 to TRBJ2-1, with an unclear D gene assignment. The germline ends are 14 bases apart after V is trimmed by 5 bases and J by 12 bases. CDR3 length: 12 amino acids, cysteine to phenylalanine. Solely the CDR3 DNA is kept, with 36 bases framed from the first base. CDR1 SEHNR and CDR2 FQNEAQ were looked up in the germline V gene (reference sequence). When the CDR3 is completed using the reference TRBV7-9 and TRBJ2-1 genes on either side, the full variable domain is DTGVSQNPRHKITKRGQNVTFRCDPISEHNRLYWYRQTLGQGPEFLTYFQNEAQLEKSRLLSDRFSAERPKGSFSTLEIQRTEQGDSAMYLCASSPGGVGQFFGPGTRLTVL.